This T cell receptor (beta chain) originates from a study of shared clonotypes between healthy human individuals. The CDR3 is 12 amino acids. In germline, CDR1 is MNHEY, CDR2 SVGAGI. The germline V and J ends were trimmed by 11 bases and 5 bases, with 12 bases remaining between them. Sequenced by immunoSEQ multiplex PCR; TCRdb stores in-frame clones only, minus some. This sample has millions of clones; more than 80% occur once, and the top ten carry 0.11% to 0.15%. The sample comprised naive CD4+ T cells sorted from blood. Stated subset: CD45RA+ positively selected. The receptor comes from a man aged 18 to 29 in good health. The J gene is TRBJ2-2, the V gene TRBV6-5, with D unresolved. The CDR3 reads CAARGTTGELFF. CDR3 in DNA: TGTGCCGCCAGAGGAACTACCGGGGAGCTGTTTTTT.